This TCR beta chain was found in a study of blood T cell repertoires in COVID-19. The overall study: There were acute and convalescent COVID-19 samples, and they came from the United States, Italy and Spain. PBMCs, B-cell-depleted T cells, or T cells were the source of the cDNA or gDNA that made up the material.

The repertoire was sequenced with immunoSEQ multiplex PCR; TCRdb's copy has only in-frame clones and lacks some. The table lists around 280,000 clones, approximately 86% of them singletons. CDR1 is KGHSH, CDR2 LQKENI, per germline. V lost 4 bases, J lost 1 base, and 2 bases stayed unmatched. There are 15 residues in the CDR3. This chain links TRBV18 with TRBJ2-2, with 8 bases fitting TRBD1. The receptor was derived from a woman aged 25 to 45 who had recovered from COVID-19. The specimen sequenced was peripheral blood. The CDR3 sequence: CASSLGQGNTGELFF. CDR3 in DNA: TGTGCCAGCTCACTTGGACAGGGGAACACCGGGGAGCTGTTTTTT.